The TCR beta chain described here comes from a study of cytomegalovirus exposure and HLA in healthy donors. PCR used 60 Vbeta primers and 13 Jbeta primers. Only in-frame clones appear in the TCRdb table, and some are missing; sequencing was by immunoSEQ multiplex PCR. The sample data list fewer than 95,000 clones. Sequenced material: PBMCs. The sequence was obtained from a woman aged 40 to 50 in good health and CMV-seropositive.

DNA of the CDR3: TGTGCCAGCAGTTATTCAGGGTCCAATCAGCCCCAGCATTTT. Translating gives CASSYSGSNQPQHF. The V call is TRBV6-6, the J call TRBJ1-5; D might be TRBD1 (5 bases). The CDR3 sequence is 14 residues long. Trimming cost V 3 bases and J 3 bases, with 9 bases left between them. Looked up from germline, CDR1 is MNHNY and CDR2 is SVGAGI (reference sequence).